What follows are 27 T cell receptor beta chains derived from one specimen sequenced in a study of blood T cell repertoires in COVID-19. Sequenced by immunoSEQ multiplex PCR; TCRdb stores in-frame clones only, minus some. The table has roughly 200,000 clones, over 75% seen once; the top ten hold approximately 9.9%. The material sequenced was peripheral blood. The receptors come from a human donor with active or convalescent COVID-19. The donor label of this sample is uncertain.

The chain joins TRBV30 to TRBJ1-2; no reliable D call. The CDR3 sequence is 17 residues long. Trimming took 1 base from V and 2 from J, leaving 20 bases between them. Germline CDR1 GTSNPN, CDR2 SVGIG (reference sequence). The CDR3 protein is CAWSGSFGPKVNYGYTF. CDR3 in DNA: TGTGCCTGGAGTGGCTCCTTTGGGCCGAAGGTAAACTATGGCTACACCTTC.

The J gene is TRBJ2-3, the V gene TRBV6-4; 8 positions match TRBD2. This CDR3 spans 14 amino acids. V dropped 6 bases and J dropped 8; count of bases not matched to a gene: 10. Germline CDR1 is MRHNA and CDR2 is SNTAGT. The CDR3: CASSQVASGLTQYF. The CDR3 DNA is TGTGCCAGCAGCCAGGTGGCTAGCGGGCTTACGCAGTATTTT.

The chain uses TRBV7-3 and TRBJ1-2, with a weak D call TRBD1 (5 bases). CDR1 and CDR2 (germline): SGHTA, FQGTGA. Between the trimmed V and J ends, which lost 6 bases and 6 bases, there was a span of 20 bases. This CDR3 contains 15 residues. CDR3 residues: CASSSEGRALHGYTF. The DNA for the CDR3 is TGTGCCAGCAGTTCGGAGGGGCGGGCGCTCCATGGCTACACCTTC.

The V call is TRBV6-5, the J call TRBJ1-5; 8 bases line up with TRBD1. The CDR3 totals 12 residues. The germline CDR1 and CDR2 sequences are MNHEY and SVGAGI. The V segment lost 4 bases and the J segment 9 bases; nucleotides outside the gene matches: 2. The CDR3 reads CASSSTGGPQHF. DNA of the CDR3: TGTGCCAGCAGTTCCACAGGGGGGCCCCAGCATTTT.

The genes are TRBV28 and TRBJ2-2; no firm D call. Trimming left V 5 bases short and J 2 bases short, with 6 bases between. In germline, CDR1 is MDHEN, CDR2 SYDVKM. The CDR3 loop spans 13 amino acids. The CDR3 DNA follows: TGTGCCAGCAGTCTTAGAAACACCGGGGAGCTGTTTTTT. Translated, it gives CASSLRNTGELFF.

This chain connects TRBV6-5 to TRBJ1-4; the D is unclear. This CDR3 comprises 14 residues. Germline values: CDR1 MNHEY, CDR2 SVGAGI. V was shortened by 3 bases and J by 6 bases, with 11 bases between the two germline ends. The CDR3 coding sequence is TGTGCCAGCAGTTATGGGAGTAACCATGAAAAACTGTTTTTT. It codes for CASSYGSNHEKLFF.

The chain recombines TRBV13 with TRBJ1-4; D is unresolved. V lost 4 bases and J lost 2, with 8 bases in between. This CDR3 is 14 amino acids long. Germline CDR1 PRHDT, CDR2 FYEKMQ (reference sequence). Written as DNA, the CDR3 is TGTGCCAGCAGCTCTGACGGGACTAATGAAAAACTGTTTTTT. Protein: CASSSDGTNEKLFF.

V and J are TRBV28 and TRBJ1-6; TRBD1 matches 10 bases. Germline CDR1 is MDHEN and CDR2 is SYDVKM. CDR3 length: 15 amino acids. V lost 5 bases and J lost 11; bases outside the gene matches: 9. The CDR3 DNA follows: TGTGCCAGCAGTATCCGGACAGGGGGAATTACACCCCTCCACTTT. The encoded protein is CASSIRTGGITPLHF.

J is TRBJ2-3 and V is TRBV6-2 or TRBV6-3; weak D call: TRBD2 (5 bases). Trimming removed 2 bases from V and 1 base from J, with 19 bases in between. The CDR3 is 18 residues long. CDR1 MNHEY and CDR2 SVGEGT come from the germline V gene. The CDR3 spells CASSYGYSKVGGTDTQYF. Written as DNA, the CDR3 is TGTGCCAGCAGTTACGGGTATTCTAAAGTCGGGGGCACAGATACGCAGTATTTT.

The chain couples TRBV24-1 to TRBJ1-2, with TRBD1 as a possible D gene (6 bases). Germline lookup yields CDR1 KGHDR and CDR2 SFDVKD. V shed 5 bases and J shed 8 bases, with 11 bases lying between them. This CDR3 contains 12 residues. The CDR3 loop reads CATSAPGEGYTF. DNA of the CDR3: TGTGCCACCAGTGCCCCAGGGGAGGGCTACACCTTC.

V gene TRBV6-5 combines with J gene TRBJ2-1; D perhaps matches TRBD2 (6 bases). Per the germline V gene, CDR1 is MNHEY and CDR2 is SVGAGI. V was trimmed by 6 bases and J by 4 bases, leaving 16 bases between them. CDR3 size: 15 residues. The CDR3 DNA follows: TGTGCCAGCAGCCTAGCCTCGGGGAGGTACAATGAGCAGTTCTTC. It yields the protein CASSLASGRYNEQFF.

This clone showed up just once. The genes are TRBV28 and TRBJ1-3; 7 bases line up with TRBD1. This CDR3 is 15 amino acids long. From germline, CDR1 is MDHEN and CDR2 SYDVKM. Trimming took 5 bases from V and 6 from J; bases not matched to a gene: 10. CDR3 in DNA: TGTGCCAGCAGTACCCCCGCGACAGGGAAAAACACCATATATTTT. This sequence encodes CASSTPATGKNTIYF. Using reference TRBV28 and TRBJ1-3 for the parts outside the CDR3, the full variable domain is DVKVTQSSRYLVKRTGEKVFLECVQDMDHENMFWYRQDPGLGLRLIYFSYDVKMKEKGDIPEGYSVSREKKERFSLILESASTNQTSMYLCASSTPATGKNTIYFGEGSWLTVV.

The J gene is TRBJ2-7, the V gene TRBV21-1; TRBD2 is the table's D call, not checked against the DNA. TRBV21-1 is noted as a pseudogene. The CDR3 spans 17 residues. The CDR3 DNA reads TGTGCCAGCAGCAGACCTCCGATGAGAGGTATCGGTTACGAGCAGTACTTC. It specifies CASSRPPMRGIGYEQYF.

This clone has a single count. The chain links TRBV19 to TRBJ2-5, with 8 bases that match TRBD2. The V segment lost 10 bases and the J segment 4 bases; nucleotides outside the gene matches: 8. Germline CDR1 reads LNHDA; CDR2 reads SQIVND (reference sequence). The CDR3 consists of 13 residues. The CDR3 DNA reads TGTGCCACCACCGGGGGGGGTCCAGAGACCCAGTACTTC. Translating it yields CATTGGGPETQYF. The whole variable domain, remainder taken from reference TRBV19 and TRBJ2-5, is DGGITQSPKYLFRKEGQNVTLSCEQNLNHDAMYWYRQDPGQGLRLIYYSQIVNDFQKGDIAEGYSVSREKKESFPLTVTSAQKNPTAFYLCATTGGGPETQYFGPGTRLLVL.

In its sample, this clone was seen once. This chain links TRBV6-6 with TRBJ2-7; D remains ambiguous. V was trimmed by 6 bases and J by 0 bases, leaving 12 bases between them. The V gene's germline CDR1 is MNHNY and CDR2 SVGAGI (reference sequence). The CDR3 runs to 14 residues. The CDR3: CASSHDTFSYEQYF. The CDR3 DNA reads TGTGCCAGCAGCCACGACACGTTCTCCTACGAGCAGTACTTC.

The J gene is TRBJ2-3, the V gene TRBV4-3; 11 bases match TRBD2. The V gene's germline CDR1 is LGHNA and CDR2 YSLEER. This CDR3 region has 18 residues. Trimming took 2 bases from V and 6 from J; bases not matched to a gene: 13. The DNA for the CDR3 is TGCGCCAGCAGCCAATCCTACCGTAGCGGGGGGGCCTGGGATACGCAGTATTTT. This gives the protein CASSQSYRSGGAWDTQYF.

The chain carries TRBV6-2 or TRBV6-3 and TRBJ1-5, with D tentatively TRBD1 (6 bases). Germline-derived CDR1 and CDR2 are MNHEY and SVGEGT. The CDR3 contains 20 residues. Trimming took off 0 bases at V and 0 bases at J, with 21 bases between the two ends. The chain's CDR3 is CASSYSLTGRNLYSNQPQHF. The CDR3 DNA sequence: TGTGCCAGCAGTTACTCCTTGACAGGCCGAAACCTTTATAGCAATCAGCCCCAGCATTTT.

V is TRBV2 and J is TRBJ2-5; possibly TRBD2 for D (6 bases). The V gene lost 6 bases and the J gene lost 4 bases, with 18 bases spanning the gap. CDR1 and CDR2 (germline): SNHLY, FYNNEI. CDR3 length: 15 amino acids. The CDR3 coding sequence is TGTGCCAGCAGGGAGGGCTGGGCTTGGGGAGAGACCCAGTACTTC. Its translation: CASREGWAWGETQYF. Supplemented by reference TRBV2 and TRBJ2-5, the full variable domain reads EPEVTQTPSHQVTQMGQEVILRCVPISNHLYFYWYRQILGQKVEFLVSFYNNEISEKSEIFDDQFSVERPDGSNFTLKIRSTKLEDSAMYFCASREGWAWGETQYFGPGTRLLVL.

The chain has TRBV19 and TRBJ2-2; D is perhaps TRBD2 (6 bases). This CDR3 is built from 14 residues. Germline assignment: CDR1 LNHDA and CDR2 SQIVND (reference sequence). Between the trimmed V and J ends, which lost 8 bases and 6 bases, there was a span of 16 bases. The CDR3 sequence: CASQDGLTAGELFF. CDR3 in DNA: TGTGCCAGTCAAGACGGACTAACGGCCGGGGAGCTGTTTTTT.

This chain links TRBV7-6 with TRBJ1-4, with a possible D match to TRBD1 (5 bases). This CDR3 contains 15 residues. The V gene's germline CDR1 is SGHVS and CDR2 FNYEAQ. V was shortened by 1 base and J by 8 bases, with 14 bases between the two germline ends. The DNA of the CDR3 is TGTGCCAGCAGCTTAGGCGGGGGAAGTCAGGAAAAACTGTTTTTT. Its protein product is CASSLGGGSQEKLFF.

The chain carries TRBV4-2 and TRBJ2-3; 7 bases map to TRBD2. The germline V gene encodes CDR1 LGHNA and CDR2 YNFKEQ. This CDR3 has 17 amino acids. V dropped 3 bases and J dropped 2; count of bases not matched to a gene: 11. As DNA, the CDR3 is TGTGCCAGCAGCCAGATATTAGCGGGTGGGGCCACAGATACGCAGTATTTT. As protein: CASSQILAGGATDTQYF.

V and J are TRBV27 and TRBJ1-2, with 7 nucleotides matching TRBD1. Germline CDR1 is MNHEY and CDR2 is SMNVEV (reference sequence). Trimming at V came to 2 bases and at J to 5 bases, leaving 11 bases not matched to a gene. The CDR3 sequence is 16 residues long. The CDR3 DNA sequence: TGTGCCAGCAGTTTAAACGTGGGACAGCTTAAATATGGCTACACCTTC. Encoded protein: CASSLNVGQLKYGYTF.

This clone appeared once. The rearrangement links TRBV5-4 to TRBJ2-1; D is possibly TRBD2 (5 bases). The CDR3 length is 13 residues. CDR1 is SGHNT and CDR2 is YYREEE in the germline V gene (reference sequence). V lost 1 base and J 6 bases, leaving 8 bases between the germline ends. CDR3 coding DNA: TGTGCCAGCAGCTTGCAGCGGAGCAATGAGCAGTTCTTC. Residues: CASSLQRSNEQFF.

V is TRBV15 and J is TRBJ2-5; D may be TRBD2 (5 bases). The CDR3 contains 14 residues. Germline V gives CDR1 LNHNV, CDR2 YYDKDF (reference sequence). V gave up 1 base and J gave up 4 bases, with 10 bases separating them. This CDR3 is CATSRVDAGETQYF. CDR3 nucleotide sequence: TGTGCCACCAGCAGAGTGGATGCGGGAGAGACCCAGTACTTC.

V usage is TRBV6-4 and J usage is TRBJ2-2; TRBD1 is a possible D gene (6 bases). V lost 6 bases to trimming and J lost 6 bases, with 14 bases between them. This CDR3 is 14 amino acids long. Germline V gene sequence: CDR1 MRHNA, CDR2 SNTAGT. Here the CDR3 reads CASRRNREAGELFF. CDR3 nucleotide sequence: TGTGCCAGCAGGAGGAACAGGGAAGCCGGGGAGCTGTTTTTT.

This clone came up a few times. This chain uses TRBV6-1 with TRBJ2-1, with 7 bases lining up with TRBD2. This CDR3 comprises 15 residues. The J segment lost 8 bases and the V segment lost 1 base, leaving 8 bases of the junction unmatched. Germline V gene sequence: CDR1 MNHNS, CDR2 SASEGT. The CDR3 bases are TGTGCCAGCAGTGAAGTAGCGGAGGCGGGGGATGAGCAGTTCTTC. Translated: CASSEVAEAGDEQFF.

The rearrangement joins TRBV11-3 to TRBJ2-1; TRBD2 matches 11 bases. Germline V gives CDR1 SGHNT, CDR2 YENEEA. Unmatched junction bases numbered 8, after V lost 5 bases and J lost 5 bases. The CDR3 is made up of 16 amino acids. CDR3 in DNA: TGTGCCAGCAGCGATACCTTGACTAGCGGGAACAATGAGCAGTTCTTC. This codes for CASSDTLTSGNNEQFF.